Below, 15 T cell receptor beta chains from the same sample are listed, as sequenced in a study of breast tumors, draining lymph nodes, adjacent tissues (dated by TCRdb to 2016 to 2017). Libraries were prepared through multiplex PCR. For sequencing, an Illumina HiSeq 2000 was employed. In-frame beta chains were kept once TCRdb had trimmed the public reads at Q25 with fastp and called clones with MiXCR. Every CDR3 protein is listed once, alongside the most common genes and DNA of its rows. The sample table contains around 66,000 distinct CDR3 sequences; only one count was recorded for less than 50% of them. The top ten clonotypes cover approximately 9.1% of the sample. Sequencing was done on a sample of breast tumor tissue. The source is a female donor with breast cancer. Some clones in this sample may be carry-over from other donors' samples.

About this clonotype itself: Without the conserved terminal phenylalanine or tryptophan, this CDR3 likely stems from a read error. No DNA is shown, since the ends of the CDR3 on it are uncertain; the CDR3 is the one TCRdb lists. The rearrangement uses TRBV24-1 and TRBJ2-2; whether TRBD1, the table's D call, matches the DNA was not checked. Both ends counted, the CDR3 spans 20 residues. The germline V gene encodes CDR1 KGHDR and CDR2 SFDVKD. This CDR3 reads CATSDSWTVKAPRTPGSCLT.

Ten or more counts support this clonotype. This sequence joins TRBV7-2 and TRBJ2-1, with a weak D call TRBD2 (6 bases). This CDR3 contains 13 residues. Germline lookup yields CDR1 SGHTA and CDR2 FQGNSA. V gave up 3 bases and J gave up 6 bases, with 9 bases separating them. The CDR3 DNA sequence: TGTGCCAGCAGCTTTGGAGGGCCCAATGAGCAGTTCTTC. Its translation: CASSFGGPNEQFF.

This clonotype was recorded a few times. The junction differs from germline at one of its ends, possibly a read error. The chain employs TRBV6-5 and TRBJ2-6, with D perhaps TRBD1 or TRBD2 (5 bases each). The CDR3 is made up of 21 amino acids. Germline-derived CDR1 and CDR2 are MNHEY and SVGAGI. In nucleotides, the CDR3 is TGTGCCAGCAGTCACTCAGAGGCAGGGCCCGGGGTTTGGGCTGGGGCCAACGTCCTGACTTTC. Translation: CASSHSEAGPGVWAGANVLTF.

This clonotype was seen ten or more times. The chain employs TRBV3-1 and TRBJ1-6; D is possibly TRBD1 (6 bases). V dropped 1 base and J dropped 9 bases, with 13 bases sitting between them. Germline CDR1 and CDR2: LGHDT and YNNKEL (reference sequence). The CDR3 consists of 15 residues. The CDR3 DNA reads as TGTGCCAGCAGCCAAGTCGTGACAGGCGTTTCACCCCTCCACTTT. As protein: CASSQVVTGVSPLHF. Based on the CDR3 plus reference TRBV3-1 and TRBJ1-6, the full variable domain is DTAVSQTPKYLVTQMGNDKSIKCEQNLGHDTMYWYKQDSKKFLKIMFSYNNKELIINETVPNRFSPKSPDKAHLNLHINSLELGDSAVYFCASSQVVTGVSPLHFGNGTRLTVT.

The chain is built from TRBV7-3 and TRBJ2-2; 8 bases match TRBD2. The CDR3 runs to 13 residues. The trim removed 11 bases at V and 8 bases at J, leaving 10 bases unmatched. The germline V gene has CDR1 SGHTA and CDR2 FQGTGA. CDR3 loop: CAVGGRLKGELFF. The CDR3 coding sequence is TGTGCCGTAGGCGGGAGGTTGAAAGGGGAGCTGTTTTTT.

Many counts were recorded for this clonotype. This sequence joins TRBV19 and TRBJ2-1, with D possibly being TRBD1 (6 bases). Germline-derived CDR1 and CDR2 are LNHDA and SQIVND (reference sequence). Trimming took off 6 bases at V and 9 bases at J, with 21 bases between the two ends. This CDR3 region has 15 residues. The CDR3 spells CASSLLTGAGTEQFF. The CDR3 bases are TGTGCCAGTAGCCTACTGACAGGTGCCGGGACTGAGCAGTTCTTC.

This clonotype came up many times. This CDR3 reads CASSSAFGSSYEQYF. The DNA for the CDR3 is TGTGCCAGCAGTTCTGCTTTTGGGAGCTCCTACGAGCAGTACTTC. This sequence joins TRBV12-3 or TRBV12-4 and TRBJ2-7; D may be TRBD2 (5 bases). This CDR3 region has 15 residues. With 4 bases removed from V and 0 bases from J, the gap between germline ends came to 13 bases.

This clonotype was recorded at least ten times. J is TRBJ1-3 and V is TRBV3-1; TRBD1 might be the D (6 bases). Germline V lookup: CDR1 LGHDT, CDR2 YNNKEL (reference sequence). This CDR3 contains 15 residues. V was shortened by 0 bases and J by 4 bases, with 10 bases between the two germline ends. The CDR3 here is CASSQDGQGGNTIYF. DNA for the CDR3: TGTGCCAGCAGCCAAGACGGGCAGGGGGGAAACACCATATATTTT.

This clonotype showed up just once. V gene TRBV20-1 combines with J gene TRBJ2-2, with a possible D match to TRBD1 (5 bases). V was shortened by 6 bases and J by 8 bases, with 13 bases between the two germline ends. Germline values: CDR1 DFQATT, CDR2 SNEGSKA (reference sequence). This CDR3 contains 12 residues. CDR3 DNA: TGCAGTGCCCAACTCAGGACAGGGGAGCTGTTTTTT. This gives the protein CSAQLRTGELFF.

There are many counts of this clonotype. A much larger clone differs by one base, so this may be a read error. The V and J genes are TRBV20-1 and TRBJ2-7; D unclear. CDR1 and CDR2 (germline): DFQATT, SNEGSKA (reference sequence). The CDR3 consists of 11 residues. This chain's CDR3 is CSARHKGEQSF. DNA for the CDR3: TGCAGTGCTAGACACAAAGGCGAGCAGTCCTTC.

The chain is built from TRBV7-2 and TRBJ2-5; 12 bases line up with TRBD2. CDR1 and CDR2 from the germline V gene are SGHTA and FQGNSA. The CDR3 runs to 17 residues. Unmatched junction bases numbered 8, after V lost 1 base and J lost 5 bases. CDR3 loop: CASSLDPSGRAGETQYF. The DNA for the CDR3 is TGTGCCAGCAGCTTAGATCCTAGCGGGAGGGCCGGGGAGACCCAGTACTTC.

This clonotype has a count of ten or more. V gene TRBV12-3 or TRBV12-4 combines with J gene TRBJ2-3; D not certain. CDR3 length equals 12 residues. V lost 8 bases, J lost 0 bases, and 6 bases lay in between. The CDR3 DNA reads as TGTGCCAGCTCCAGTAGCACAGATACGCAGTATTTT. Amino acid sequence: CASSSSTDTQYF.

This clonotype appeared many times. This rearrangement joins TRBV7-9 to TRBJ2-7; D is possibly TRBD2 (5 bases). The CDR3 consists of 14 residues. V was pared by 5 bases and J by 0 bases, with 11 bases between. CDR1 SEHNR and CDR2 FQNEAQ come from the germline V gene (reference sequence). The CDR3 coding sequence is TGTGCCAGCAGCAAGCCGAGGGTCTCCTACGAGCAGTACTTC. Its protein is CASSKPRVSYEQYF.

V gene TRBV5-8 combines with J gene TRBJ2-5; unclear D gene. Germline V gene data show CDR1 as SGHTS and CDR2 as YDEGEE. The CDR3 runs 15 residues. Trimming took 3 bases from V and 9 from J, leaving 21 bases between them. The CDR3 spells CASSSRPGSNQPQYF. The CDR3 bases are TGTGCCAGCAGCTCGAGGCCCGGTAGCAATCAGCCCCAGTACTTC.

This CDR3 is CAISEPRAGDTQYF. The CDR3 DNA follows: TGTGCCATCAGTGAGCCCAGGGCCGGGGATACGCAGTATTTT. The chain joins TRBV10-3 to TRBJ2-3; tentatively, D is TRBD1 (5 bases). Germline V gives CDR1 ENHRY, CDR2 SYGVKD. V was trimmed by 2 bases and J by 6 bases, leaving 12 bases between them. This CDR3 spans 14 amino acids.